One TCR beta chain is described in this entry. Its antigen is unidentified. The germline V gene encodes CDR1 LNHDA and CDR2 SQIVND (reference sequence). The V segment lost 4 bases and the J segment 2 bases; nucleotides outside the gene matches: 5. There are 16 residues in the CDR3. The record originates from a study of T cell responses to AZD1222 COVID-19 vaccine. Assay used: immunoSEQ multiplex PCR; TCRdb lists only in-frame clones, some missing. This table holds approximately 140,000 clones, around 90% found once. Study findings and constraints: The donor cohort was predominantly white British with a female majority, and clonal diversity may have been underestimated. Among AZD1222 vaccinees, only five or six were seropositive at baseline. Spike-specific TCR breadth rose after two AZD1222 doses, and depth rose as well.

The clonotype comes from an adult in good health. The genes are TRBV19 and TRBJ2-1, with 10 positions matching TRBD1. Sequencing was performed on peripheral blood, taken on day 0 of AZD1222 vaccination. Here the CDR3 DNA reads TGTGCCAGTAGTAGACAGGGGGCGCCCCCCTACAATGAGCAGTTCTTC. This encodes CASSRQGAPPYNEQFF.